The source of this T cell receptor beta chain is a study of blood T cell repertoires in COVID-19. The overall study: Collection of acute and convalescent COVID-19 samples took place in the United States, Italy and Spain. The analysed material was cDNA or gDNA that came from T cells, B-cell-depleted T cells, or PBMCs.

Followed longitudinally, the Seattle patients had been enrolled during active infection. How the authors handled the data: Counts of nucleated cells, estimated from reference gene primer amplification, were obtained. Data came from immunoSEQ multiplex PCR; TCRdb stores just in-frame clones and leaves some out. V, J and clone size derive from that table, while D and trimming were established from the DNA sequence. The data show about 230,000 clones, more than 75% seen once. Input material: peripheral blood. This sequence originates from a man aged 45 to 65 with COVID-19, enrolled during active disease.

CDR3 sequence (DNA): TGCGCCAGCAGCTTGAGTGTACGGTCCTACGAGCAGTACTTC. Protein: CASSLSVRSYEQYF. The gene calls are TRBV5-1 and TRBJ2-7; D gene uncertain. Germline loops: CDR1 SGHRS, CDR2 YFSETQ. The V end lost 1 base, the J end lost 1 base, and 9 bases lay between the germline ends. The CDR3 consists of 14 residues. Together with reference TRBV5-1 and TRBJ2-7, the CDR3 gives the full variable domain: KAGVTQTPRYLIKTRGQQVTLSCSPISGHRSVSWYQQTPGQGLQFLFEYFSETQRNKGNFPGRFSGRQFSNSRSEMNVSTLELGDSALYLCASSLSVRSYEQYFGPGTRLTVT.